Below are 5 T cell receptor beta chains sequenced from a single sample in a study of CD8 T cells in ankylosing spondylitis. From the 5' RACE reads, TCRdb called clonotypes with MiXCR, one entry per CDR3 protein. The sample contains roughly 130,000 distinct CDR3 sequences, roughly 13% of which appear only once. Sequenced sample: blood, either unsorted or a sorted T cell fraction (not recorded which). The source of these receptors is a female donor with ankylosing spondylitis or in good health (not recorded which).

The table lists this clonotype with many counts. The CDR3 here is CSGGQNTQYF. DNA for the CDR3: TGCAGCGGGGGACAGAATACGCAGTATTTT. The gene calls are TRBV29-1 and TRBJ2-3; 7 positions match TRBD1. The length of the CDR3 is 10 residues. Germline lookup yields CDR1 SQVTM and CDR2 ANQGSEA. V shed 7 bases, J shed 7 bases, and the junction held 2 bases outside the gene matches.

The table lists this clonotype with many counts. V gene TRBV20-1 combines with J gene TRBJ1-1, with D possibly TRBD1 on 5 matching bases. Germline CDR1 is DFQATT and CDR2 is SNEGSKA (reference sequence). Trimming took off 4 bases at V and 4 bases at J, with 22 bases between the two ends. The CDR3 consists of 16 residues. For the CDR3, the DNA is TGCAGTGCTACCGGGACGGGGAGTGTCCGTGGCACTGAAGCTTTCTTT. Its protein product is CSATGTGSVRGTEAFF.

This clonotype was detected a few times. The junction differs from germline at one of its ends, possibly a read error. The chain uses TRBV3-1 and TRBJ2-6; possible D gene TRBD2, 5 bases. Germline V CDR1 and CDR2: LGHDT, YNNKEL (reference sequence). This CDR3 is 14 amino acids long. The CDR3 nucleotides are TGTGTCAGCAGCGGAACAGATGGGGCCAACGTCCTGACTTTC. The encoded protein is CVSSGTDGANVLTF.

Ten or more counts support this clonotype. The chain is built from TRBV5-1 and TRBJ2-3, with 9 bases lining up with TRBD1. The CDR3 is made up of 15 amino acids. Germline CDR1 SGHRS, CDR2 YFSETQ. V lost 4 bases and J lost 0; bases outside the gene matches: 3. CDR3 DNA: TGCGCCAGCAGCAGGACAGGGGCTAGCACAGATACGCAGTATTTT. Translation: CASSRTGASTDTQYF.

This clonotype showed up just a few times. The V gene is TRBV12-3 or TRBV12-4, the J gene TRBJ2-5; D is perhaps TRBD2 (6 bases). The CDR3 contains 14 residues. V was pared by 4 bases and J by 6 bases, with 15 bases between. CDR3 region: CASSSAGSIKTQYF. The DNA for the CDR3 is TGTGCCAGCAGTTCCGCGGGATCCATAAAGACCCAGTACTTC.